These 27 T cell receptor beta chains originate from one sample sequenced in a study of shared clonotypes between healthy human individuals. The table came from immunoSEQ multiplex PCR; TCRdb's copy has only in-frame clones and leaves some out. The sample shows a few million clones, 93% of them seen only once. The naive CD8 subset, CD45RO-negative cells positively selected for CCR7, excluded terminally differentiated effector memory CD45RA+ cells. What was sequenced was naive CD8+ T cells from PBMCs. These receptor sequences come from a man aged 18 to 29 in good health. Some clones in this sample may be carry-over from other donors' samples.

The V gene is TRBV28, the J gene TRBJ2-7; 8 bases match TRBD1. This CDR3 region has 13 residues. Germline CDR1 and CDR2: MDHEN and SYDVKM. V dropped 6 bases and J dropped 6; count of bases not matched to a gene: 7. The CDR3 is CASSSDREGEQYF. The CDR3 nucleotides read TGTGCCAGCAGCTCGGACAGGGAAGGCGAGCAGTACTTC.

The genes are TRBV6-5 and TRBJ2-7; no firm D call. V dropped 5 bases and J dropped 3 bases, with 11 bases sitting between them. This CDR3 is 13 amino acids long. In germline, CDR1 is MNHEY, CDR2 SVGAGI. This chain's CDR3 is CASSLHGSYEQYF. For the CDR3, the DNA is TGTGCCAGCAGTCTACACGGCAGCTACGAGCAGTACTTC.

CDR3 bases: TGTGCCAGCAGTTTCCCAGGGGATAACACAGATACGCAGTATTTT. This translates into CASSFPGDNTDTQYF. The chain joins TRBV27 to TRBJ2-3, with a possible D match to TRBD1 (6 bases). This CDR3 is built from 15 residues. With 3 bases removed from V and 2 bases from J, the gap between germline ends came to 12 bases. Germline CDR1 and CDR2: MNHEY and SMNVEV (reference sequence).

V and J are TRBV27 and TRBJ1-5; tentative D call: TRBD1 (5 bases). Per the germline V gene, CDR1 is MNHEY and CDR2 is SMNVEV (reference sequence). There are 15 residues in the CDR3. Trimming shortened V by 2 bases and J by 7 bases, and 15 bases separated the two germline ends. CDR3 in amino acids: CASSLTLGAGQPQHF. CDR3 coding DNA: TGTGCCAGCAGTTTAACCCTCGGGGCCGGACAGCCCCAGCATTTT.

The rearrangement links TRBV7-6 to TRBJ2-3, with D perhaps TRBD1 or TRBD2 (6 bases each). There are 14 residues in the CDR3. V dropped 8 bases and J dropped 1 base, with 13 bases sitting between them. The germline V gene encodes CDR1 SGHVS and CDR2 FNYEAQ. The CDR3: CASERGVGTDTQYF. CDR3 in DNA: TGTGCCAGCGAGAGGGGGGTGGGCACAGATACGCAGTATTTT.

The chain has TRBV19 and TRBJ2-4; 10 positions agree with TRBD2. J lost 3 bases, V lost 6 bases, and 17 bases had no gene match. The CDR3 contains 19 residues. From germline, CDR1 is LNHDA and CDR2 SQIVND (reference sequence). The CDR3 is CASRLSPIGASGSKNIQYF. The CDR3 nucleotides are TGTGCCAGTAGACTATCCCCAATCGGGGCTAGCGGGAGCAAAAACATTCAGTACTTC.

This chain connects TRBV5-1 to TRBJ1-1, with a tentative D call TRBD1 (5 bases). The CDR3 has 15 residues. The germline gives CDR1 SGHRS, CDR2 YFSETQ. Trimming took off 0 bases at V and 1 base at J, with 10 bases between the two ends. CDR3 sequence: CASSLAGAGNTEAFF. Here the CDR3 DNA reads TGCGCCAGCAGCTTGGCCGGGGCGGGGAACACTGAAGCTTTCTTT.

The table lists this clone with a few counts. The chain couples TRBV4-1 to TRBJ1-5; possibly TRBD1 for D (5 bases). CDR1 is MGHRA, CDR2 YSYEKL, per germline. V was pared by 3 bases and J by 11 bases, with 20 bases between. CDR3 length equals 15 residues. The CDR3 sequence is CASSQAVRGPGAQHF. In DNA, the CDR3 is TGCGCCAGCAGCCAGGCGGTGAGGGGACCGGGTGCCCAGCATTTT.

This CDR3 is CASSLLAGTLATDTQYF. DNA for the CDR3: TGTGCCAGCAGTTTATTAGCGGGAACGCTAGCTACAGATACGCAGTATTTT. The chain employs TRBV27 and TRBJ2-3, with 8 bases fitting TRBD2. The CDR3 has 17 amino acids. Germline CDR1 and CDR2: MNHEY and SMNVEV (reference sequence). The V and J ends lost 1 base and 3 bases, in that order; junction bases with no gene match: 9.

The chain joins TRBV7-8 to TRBJ2-1; 13 bases map to TRBD2. The CDR3 consists of 17 residues. Germline trimming cut 5 bases from V and 6 bases from J; bases unmatched to any gene: 10. Germline values: CDR1 SGHVS, CDR2 FQNEAQ. CDR3 sequence: CASSPPYGTSGTNEQFF. The CDR3 DNA is TGTGCCAGCAGCCCCCCGTACGGGACTAGCGGGACCAATGAGCAGTTCTTC.

DNA of the CDR3: TGTGCCAGCAGTGGCCGGGACTCCGCCTACGAGCAGTACTTC. Translating it yields CASSGRDSAYEQYF. The rearrangement joins TRBV27 to TRBJ2-7; D might be TRBD2 (6 bases). V lost 5 bases to trimming and J lost 2 bases, with 13 bases between them. The CDR3 loop spans 14 amino acids. The V gene's germline CDR1 is MNHEY and CDR2 SMNVEV (reference sequence).

The V gene is TRBV7-8, the J gene TRBJ2-3; unclear D gene. There are 15 residues in the CDR3. Germline values: CDR1 SGHVS, CDR2 FQNEAQ. V was cut by 3 bases and J by 2 bases, with 12 bases left in between. The CDR3 DNA reads as TGTGCCAGCAGCTTTTTAATGGTCGTCACAGATACGCAGTATTTT. Translation gives CASSFLMVVTDTQYF.

This rearrangement joins TRBV7-2 to TRBJ2-6; D possibly corresponds to TRBD2 (6 bases). V lost 7 bases and J 3 bases, leaving 10 bases between the germline ends. The CDR3 length is 14 residues. Germline V gives CDR1 SGHTA, CDR2 FQGNSA. CDR3 bases: TGTGCCAGCACCGCGGGGTATGGGGCCAACGTCCTGACTTTC. Protein product: CASTAGYGANVLTF. The full variable domain, completed using reference TRBV7-2 and TRBJ2-6, is GAGVSQSPSNKVTEKGKDVELRCDPISGHTALYWYRQSLGQGLEFLIYFQGNSAPDKSGLPSDRFSAERTGGSVSTLTIQRTQQEDSAVYLCASTAGYGANVLTFGAGSRLTVL.

The chain combines TRBV27 with TRBJ2-1, with D possibly TRBD2 on 5 matching bases. Germline V lookup: CDR1 MNHEY, CDR2 SMNVEV (reference sequence). The V and J ends lost 7 bases and 7 bases respectively, with 17 bases between them. CDR3 length equals 14 residues. Here the CDR3 DNA reads TGTGCCAGCACACTACTAGGATTGGGAAATGAGCAGTTCTTC. Protein: CASTLLGLGNEQFF.

V is TRBV30 and J is TRBJ1-2; possibly TRBD1 for D (5 bases). The germline CDR1 and CDR2 sequences are GTSNPN and SVGIG (reference sequence). With 5 bases removed from V and 5 bases from J, the gap between germline ends came to 18 bases. This CDR3 contains 14 residues. The DNA of the CDR3 is TGTGCCTGGGGGCCCCCGACAGTACTTTATGGCTACACCTTC. It is translated as CAWGPPTVLYGYTF.

The chain joins TRBV2 to TRBJ1-2, with TRBD1 matching over 9 bases. CDR3 length: 15 amino acids. Germline lookup yields CDR1 SNHLY and CDR2 FYNNEI. The junction had 10 bases not matched to a gene; V was cut back by 8 bases and J by 3 bases. In nucleotides, the CDR3 is TGTGCCAGCGAGGGACAGGGATATCACTACTATGGCTACACCTTC. Protein product: CASEGQGYHYYGYTF.

The rearrangement links TRBV14 to TRBJ1-1; D call uncertain. This CDR3 region has 13 residues. Trimming pared 4 bases from V and 5 bases from J, leaving 11 bases between. Germline V lookup: CDR1 SGHDN, CDR2 FVKESK. The chain's CDR3 is CASSPPGRTEAFF. CDR3 sequence (DNA): TGTGCCAGCAGCCCCCCCGGGAGAACTGAAGCTTTCTTT.

The chain joins TRBV9 to TRBJ2-7; 11 nucleotides align to TRBD1. The CDR3 length is 14 residues. V lost 4 bases, J lost 6 bases, and 6 bases stayed unmatched. The germline CDR1 and CDR2 sequences are SGDLS and YYNGEE. CDR3 residues: CASSPGQGAREQYF. CDR3 nucleotides: TGTGCCAGCAGCCCAGGACAGGGGGCTCGCGAGCAGTACTTC.

The CDR3 DNA reads as TGTGCCAGTAGACAACTAGCGGGAGGCAATGAGCAGTTCTTC. Protein product: CASRQLAGGNEQFF. This chain connects TRBV19 to TRBJ2-1, with 12 positions matching TRBD2. The germline V gene has CDR1 LNHDA and CDR2 SQIVND (reference sequence). Trimming removed 6 bases from V and 6 bases from J; junction bases left unmatched: 3. The CDR3 loop spans 14 amino acids.

V and J are TRBV5-1 and TRBJ1-1; 7 bases align to TRBD1. With 3 bases clipped from V and 3 bases from J, the junction kept 11 bases outside the gene matches. Per the germline V gene, CDR1 is SGHRS and CDR2 is YFSETQ. This CDR3 region has 16 residues. This CDR3 is CASSSTGTRVYTEAFF. DNA of the CDR3: TGCGCCAGCAGCTCGACAGGGACCAGAGTCTACACTGAAGCTTTCTTT.

This sequence joins TRBV5-1 and TRBJ2-5; the match to TRBD2 covers 11 bases. From germline, CDR1 is SGHRS and CDR2 YFSETQ. Unmatched junction bases numbered 7, after V lost 4 bases and J lost 5 bases. The CDR3 has 15 residues. CDR3 amino acids: CASSPLAGVGETQYF. CDR3 nucleotides: TGCGCCAGCAGCCCACTAGCGGGAGTAGGTGAGACCCAGTACTTC.

V gene TRBV6-5 combines with J gene TRBJ1-1, with D possibly matching TRBD1 (6 bases). V lost 5 bases and J 3 bases, leaving 10 bases between the germline ends. CDR1 and CDR2 from the germline V gene are MNHEY and SVGAGI. The CDR3 is 13 residues long. CDR3 DNA: TGTGCCAGCAGTCTACAGGGAGACACTGAAGCTTTCTTT. This codes for CASSLQGDTEAFF.

The chain uses TRBV7-9 and TRBJ2-7, with 8 bases aligning to TRBD1. Trimming cost V 5 bases and J 3 bases; bases outside gene matches: 6. CDR1 is SEHNR, CDR2 FQNEAQ, per germline (reference sequence). CDR3 size: 14 residues. The CDR3 region has the DNA TGTGCCAGCAGCCCGAATACAGGGGGCTACGAGCAGTACTTC. The encoded protein is CASSPNTGGYEQYF.

The genes are TRBV7-9 and TRBJ1-5, with 8 bases aligning to TRBD1. The CDR3 runs to 14 residues. Germline assignment: CDR1 SEHNR and CDR2 FQNEAQ (reference sequence). V gave up 4 bases and J gave up 7 bases; unmatched junction bases: 6. CDR3 in amino acids: CASSSQGAGQPQHF. Written as DNA, the CDR3 is TGTGCCAGCAGCTCCCAGGGGGCGGGCCAGCCCCAGCATTTT.

The chain recombines TRBV5-1 with TRBJ1-2; D perhaps matches TRBD1 (6 bases). Germline values: CDR1 SGHRS, CDR2 YFSETQ. Trimming removed 6 bases at V and 8 bases at J, with 20 bases between. CDR3 length: 14 amino acids. The CDR3 protein is CASNAVPRGEGYTF. The CDR3 DNA sequence: TGCGCCAGCAACGCAGTCCCCAGGGGAGAGGGCTACACCTTC. Looking up the rest from reference TRBV5-1 and TRBJ1-2 gives the full variable domain: KAGVTQTPRYLIKTRGQQVTLSCSPISGHRSVSWYQQTPGQGLQFLFEYFSETQRNKGNFPGRFSGRQFSNSRSEMNVSTLELGDSALYLCASNAVPRGEGYTFGSGTRLTVV.

This sequence joins TRBV5-4 and TRBJ1-2, with 7 bases aligning to TRBD1. In germline, CDR1 is SGHNT, CDR2 YYREEE (reference sequence). V lost 3 bases and J lost 6; bases outside the gene matches: 8. The CDR3 runs to 14 residues. CDR3 amino acids: CASSSSTGSDGYTF. In nucleotides, the CDR3 is TGTGCCAGCAGCTCCTCGACAGGGTCCGATGGCTACACCTTC.

Turning to this clone: The DNA is left out, because the CDR3 cannot be placed on it with certainty; the CDR3 is given as TCRdb lists it. CDR3 protein: CASTLGGGEQFF. This rearrangement joins TRBV30 to TRBJ2-1; no DNA check was done on the table's D call, TRBD2. The CDR3 length equals 12 residues, ends included. Germline V lookup: CDR1 GTSNPN, CDR2 SVGIG (reference sequence).